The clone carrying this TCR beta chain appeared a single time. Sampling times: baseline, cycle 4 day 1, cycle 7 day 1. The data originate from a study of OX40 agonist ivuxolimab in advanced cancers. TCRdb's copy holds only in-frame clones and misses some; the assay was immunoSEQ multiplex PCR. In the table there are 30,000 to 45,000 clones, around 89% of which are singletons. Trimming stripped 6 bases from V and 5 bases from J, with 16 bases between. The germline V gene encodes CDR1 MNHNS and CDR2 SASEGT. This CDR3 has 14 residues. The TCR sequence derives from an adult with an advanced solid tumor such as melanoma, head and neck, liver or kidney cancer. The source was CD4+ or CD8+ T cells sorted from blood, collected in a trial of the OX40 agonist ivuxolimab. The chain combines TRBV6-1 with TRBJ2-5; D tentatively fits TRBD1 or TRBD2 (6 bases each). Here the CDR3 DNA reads TGTGCCAGCAGCGGGGGCCCTTACGGGGAGACCCAGTACTTC. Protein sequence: CASSGGPYGETQYF.